Below, 28 T cell receptor beta chains from the same sample are listed, as sequenced in a study of blood T cell repertoires in COVID-19. Data came from immunoSEQ multiplex PCR; TCRdb stores just in-frame clones and leaves some out. The sample has approximately 210,000 clones; approximately 81% are singletons. The sample consisted of PBMCs or T cells enriched from blood (not recorded which). The receptors come from a woman aged 50 to 65 with acute COVID-19.

CDR3 DNA sequence: TGTGCCAGCAGTTTAGAACAGGGGCAAACCTACGAGCAGTACTTC. Its translation: CASSLEQGQTYEQYF. V gene TRBV28 combines with J gene TRBJ2-7, with TRBD1 matching over 7 bases. This CDR3 is built from 15 residues. Germline V gene sequence: CDR1 MDHEN, CDR2 SYDVKM. The V segment lost 2 bases and the J segment 2 bases; nucleotides outside the gene matches: 6.

The chain links TRBV5-6 to TRBJ2-1; D gene uncertain. Trimming removed 0 bases at V and 0 bases at J, with 13 bases between. From germline, CDR1 is SGHDT and CDR2 YYEEEE. There are 17 residues in the CDR3. The CDR3 nucleotides are TGTGCCAGCAGCTTGGGGGTCGGCCGGAGCTCCTACAATGAGCAGTTCTTC. Encoded protein: CASSLGVGRSSYNEQFF.

The V gene is TRBV30, the J gene TRBJ2-6, with 10 bases matching TRBD2. Trimming took 4 bases from V and 4 from J; bases not matched to a gene: 10. The CDR3 covers 17 residues. CDR1 GTSNPN and CDR2 SVGIG come from the germline V gene (reference sequence). DNA for the CDR3: TGTGCCTGGAACCCCGGGGCTAGCGGGAGCGGGGCCAACGTCCTGACTTTC. This codes for CAWNPGASGSGANVLTF.

J is TRBJ1-1 and V is TRBV27; a weak D match, TRBD1 (5 bases). This CDR3 comprises 18 residues. Germline V gives CDR1 MNHEY, CDR2 SMNVEV (reference sequence). Trimming shortened V by 0 bases and J by 3 bases, and 20 bases separated the two germline ends. The CDR3 reads CASSLSSGRGGYDTEAFF. CDR3 DNA: TGTGCCAGCAGTTTATCGTCTGGCCGGGGGGGGTACGACACTGAAGCTTTCTTT.

The chain uses TRBV2 and TRBJ2-7, with 14 bases fitting TRBD2. CDR1 SNHLY and CDR2 FYNNEI come from the germline V gene. V was clipped by 6 bases and J by 6 bases; unmatched bases: 10. CDR3 length: 16 amino acids. This CDR3 is CASRKEGLAGEAEQYF. CDR3 nucleotides: TGTGCCAGCAGGAAAGAGGGACTAGCGGGAGAGGCCGAGCAGTACTTC.

The chain joins TRBV19 to TRBJ2-3; D perhaps matches TRBD1 (6 bases). Germline CDR1 reads LNHDA; CDR2 reads SQIVND (reference sequence). The CDR3 spans 14 residues. With 6 bases removed from V and 2 bases from J, the gap between germline ends came to 12 bases. The CDR3 spells CASSPGAFTDTQYF. CDR3 DNA: TGTGCCAGTAGCCCAGGGGCCTTCACAGATACGCAGTATTTT.

Remarks on this clone: One end of the junction fails to match germline, which may point to a read error. J is TRBJ2-7 and V is TRBV7-7; the match to TRBD2 covers 12 bases. Germline assignment: CDR1 SSHAT and CDR2 FNYEAQ (reference sequence). This CDR3 spans 16 amino acids. CDR3 in DNA: TGTGCTAGCAGCCCAGGCGCTAGCGGGGGGGCATACGAGCAGTACTTC. This encodes CASSPGASGGAYEQYF.

This chain links TRBV3-1 (or the pseudogene TRBV3-2) with TRBJ1-3, with D unclear. Trimming left V 1 base short and J 3 bases short, with 7 bases between. The germline CDR1 and CDR2 sequences are LGHDT and YNNKEL (reference sequence). CDR3 length equals 14 residues. This CDR3 reads CASSQGRVGNTIYF. CDR3 nucleotide sequence: TGTGCCAGCAGCCAAGGTCGGGTTGGAAACACCATATATTTT.

The gene calls are TRBV18 and TRBJ2-7; D possibly corresponds to TRBD1 (5 bases). This CDR3 comprises 15 residues. Germline V CDR1 and CDR2: KGHSH, LQKENI. The V end was cut by 4 bases, the J end by 3 bases, with 16 bases between. The CDR3 DNA is TGTGCCAGCTCACTCACAGGTTCTATTGACTACGAGCAGTACTTC. Its protein is CASSLTGSIDYEQYF.

The chain is built from TRBV4-1 and TRBJ2-3; the D gene is possibly TRBD2 (7 bases). Trimming stripped 6 bases from V and 2 bases from J, with 18 bases between. Per the germline V gene, CDR1 is MGHRA and CDR2 is YSYEKL. The CDR3 sequence is 16 residues long. As DNA, the CDR3 is TGCGCCAGCAGTCGGGGGGCAGGGACCTACACAGATACGCAGTATTTT. Its translation is CASSRGAGTYTDTQYF.

The CDR3 is CASQGALSGANVLTF. The CDR3 DNA reads TGCGCCTCTCAGGGGGCACTCTCTGGGGCCAACGTCCTGACTTTC. The chain employs TRBV5-1 and TRBJ2-6; 8 nucleotides line up with TRBD1. Germline trimming cut 10 bases from V and 0 bases from J; bases unmatched to any gene: 6. Per the germline V gene, CDR1 is SGHRS and CDR2 is YFSETQ. CDR3 length: 15 residues.

V is TRBV18 and J is TRBJ1-2; 8 positions agree with TRBD1. Germline lookup yields CDR1 KGHSH and CDR2 LQKENI. V lost 4 bases, J lost 4 bases, and 8 bases stayed unmatched. The CDR3 has 15 residues. The CDR3 DNA reads as TGTGCCAGCTCACTACGGGGAACAGGGGGCTATGGCTACACCTTC. It translates to CASSLRGTGGYGYTF. Variable domain in full (rest from reference TRBV18 and TRBJ1-2): NAGVMQNPRHLVRRRGQEARLRCSPMKGHSHVYWYRQLPEEGLKFMVYLQKENIIDESGMPKERFSAEFPKEGPSILRIQQVVRGDSAAYFCASSLRGTGGYGYTFGSGTRLTVV.

This clone occurred a few times. V gene TRBV4-1 combines with J gene TRBJ2-7; D not certain. Trimming removed 4 bases at V and 2 bases at J, with 12 bases between. Germline loops: CDR1 MGHRA, CDR2 YSYEKL. The CDR3 length is 14 residues. The CDR3 region is CASSPGSRTYEQYF. CDR3 sequence (DNA): TGCGCCAGCAGCCCCGGGTCCAGAACCTACGAGCAGTACTTC.

This chain uses TRBV28 with TRBJ2-7, with 9 bases fitting TRBD1. This CDR3 region has 15 residues. The V and J ends lost 5 bases and 2 bases, in that order; junction bases with no gene match: 7. Germline loops: CDR1 MDHEN, CDR2 SYDVKM. This chain's CDR3 is CASSPPRDRAYEQYF. CDR3 DNA: TGTGCCAGCAGTCCTCCTAGGGACAGGGCCTACGAGCAGTACTTC.

This chain uses TRBV2 with TRBJ2-7, with TRBD1 matching over 7 bases. This CDR3 region has 16 residues. V shed 1 base and J 4 bases; nucleotides not matched to a gene: 10. Per the germline V gene, CDR1 is SNHLY and CDR2 is FYNNEI. DNA for the CDR3: TGTGCCAGCAGTGAAGATAGGGGGACAGTTTCTTACGAGCAGTACTTC. Translated: CASSEDRGTVSYEQYF.

The chain is built from TRBV24-1 and TRBJ1-4, with a weak D call TRBD1 (6 bases). This CDR3 contains 16 residues. V dropped 4 bases and J dropped 5 bases, with 16 bases sitting between them. Germline V gives CDR1 KGHDR, CDR2 SFDVKD. This CDR3 reads CATSEKDRIINEKLFF. The CDR3 bases are TGTGCCACCAGTGAAAAAGACAGGATAATAAATGAAAAACTGTTTTTT.

The rearrangement joins TRBV5-8 to TRBJ2-3, with 7 bases identical to TRBD2. The trim removed 7 bases at V and 3 bases at J, leaving 14 bases unmatched. The CDR3 consists of 16 residues. The germline V gene has CDR1 SGHTS and CDR2 YDEGEE. The CDR3 sequence is CASGGGWGGPTDTQYF. The DNA of the CDR3 is TGTGCCAGCGGCGGTGGGTGGGGAGGGCCAACAGATACGCAGTATTTT. Full variable domain (outside the CDR3, taken from reference TRBV5-8 and TRBJ2-3): EAGVTQSPTHLIKTRGQQATLRCSPISGHTSVYWYQQALGLGLQFLLWYDEGEERNRGNFPPRFSGRQFPNYSSELNVNALELEDSALYLCASGGGWGGPTDTQYFGPGTRLTVL.

This chain links TRBV5-1 with TRBJ2-5, with D perhaps matching TRBD2 (5 bases). Trimming shortened V by 0 bases and J by 5 bases, and 14 bases separated the two germline ends. The CDR3 runs 15 residues. Germline CDR1 reads SGHRS; CDR2 reads YFSETQ. The CDR3 sequence: CASSLEGVGSETQYF. The CDR3 bases are TGCGCCAGCAGCTTGGAGGGAGTGGGATCGGAGACCCAGTACTTC. The full variable domain, completed using reference TRBV5-1 and TRBJ2-5, is KAGVTQTPRYLIKTRGQQVTLSCSPISGHRSVSWYQQTPGQGLQFLFEYFSETQRNKGNFPGRFSGRQFSNSRSEMNVSTLELGDSALYLCASSLEGVGSETQYFGPGTRLLVL.

The genes are TRBV9 and TRBJ2-2; 10 nucleotides match TRBD2. Germline lookup yields CDR1 SGDLS and CDR2 YYNGEE. Germline trimming cut 7 bases from V and 5 bases from J; bases unmatched to any gene: 5. The CDR3 totals 14 residues. The DNA of the CDR3 is TGTGCCAGCCGAAGGGGACTAGCGACCGGGGAGCTGTTTTTT. It translates to CASRRGLATGELFF.

The chain has TRBV19 and TRBJ2-5; tentatively, D is TRBD2 (5 bases). CDR3 length: 15 residues. V was clipped by 3 bases and J by 6 bases, with 17 bases between them. Germline CDR1 reads LNHDA; CDR2 reads SQIVND (reference sequence). The DNA of the CDR3 is TGTGCCAGTAGTATTAACCGGGCCAGAGGGAAGACCCAGTACTTC. This encodes CASSINRARGKTQYF.

The chain recombines TRBV30 with TRBJ1-2; 8 bases map to TRBD1. V shed 3 bases and J 2 bases; nucleotides not matched to a gene: 14. CDR3 length: 17 residues. Per the germline V gene, CDR1 is GTSNPN and CDR2 is SVGIG (reference sequence). CDR3 in DNA: TGTGCCTGGAGCGCCGGGACAGGTTATGGGCTGAACTATGGCTACACCTTC. Translation gives CAWSAGTGYGLNYGYTF.

CDR3 nucleotides: TGTGCCAGCAGCCGAGTCGCACCCTCGGGGGAGCTGTTTTTT. Residues: CASSRVAPSGELFF. The V and J genes are TRBV7-9 and TRBJ2-2, with unresolved D. The germline V gene encodes CDR1 SEHNR and CDR2 FQNEAQ (reference sequence). V was trimmed by 5 bases and J by 8 bases, leaving 15 bases between them. CDR3 length equals 14 residues.

This clone was detected only once. This rearrangement joins TRBV3-1 (or the pseudogene TRBV3-2) to TRBJ2-7, with D tentatively TRBD1 (6 bases). Trimming left V 3 bases short and J 6 bases short, with 12 bases between. This CDR3 has 13 residues. From germline, CDR1 is LGHDT and CDR2 YNNKEL (reference sequence). The CDR3 reads CASSQFDRREQYF. CDR3 DNA sequence: TGTGCCAGCAGCCAGTTCGACAGGCGCGAGCAGTACTTC.

This clone has ten or more counts. The V call is TRBV3-1 (or the pseudogene TRBV3-2), the J call TRBJ1-1; the D is unclear. Germline V gene lookup returns CDR1 LGHDT and CDR2 YNNKEL (reference sequence). This CDR3 comprises 13 residues. V was clipped by 1 base and J by 4 bases, with 7 bases between them. Here the CDR3 DNA reads TGTGCCAGCAGCCAAGTATCCGGCACTGAAGCTTTCTTT. Amino acid sequence: CASSQVSGTEAFF.

The CDR3, as DNA: TGTGCCAGCTCACCTCGGCGGGAGGGCCTTTCAAGTGAGCAGTTCTTC. It codes for CASSPRREGLSSEQFF. The chain is built from TRBV18 and TRBJ2-1; 9 bases line up with TRBD2. This CDR3 is built from 16 residues. V lost 3 bases to trimming and J lost 9 bases; unmatched junction nucleotides: 12. Germline-derived CDR1 and CDR2 are KGHSH and LQKENI.

The chain carries TRBV7-8 and TRBJ2-1, with 7 nucleotides matching TRBD1. The trim removed 6 bases at V and 0 bases at J, leaving 5 bases unmatched. CDR1 is SGHVS and CDR2 is FQNEAQ in the germline V gene. The CDR3 spans 15 residues. The CDR3 DNA is TGTGCCAGCAGACCCGGGACAGCCTCCTACAATGAGCAGTTCTTC. It translates to CASRPGTASYNEQFF.

The rearrangement joins TRBV6-5 to TRBJ1-6; tentatively, D is TRBD1 (6 bases). V was clipped by 9 bases and J by 10 bases, with 13 bases between them. The CDR3 spans 12 residues. CDR1 is MNHEY and CDR2 is SVGAGI in the germline V gene. As DNA, the CDR3 is TGTGCCAGTCAGGGGTATTCGTCACCCCTCCACTTT. Translated, it gives CASQGYSSPLHF.

About this clone itself: A read error may account for a junction end that differs from germline. This rearrangement joins TRBV7-7 to TRBJ2-5, with D maybe TRBD2 (6 bases). The CDR3 sequence is 16 residues long. Germline loops: CDR1 SSHAT, CDR2 FNYEAQ (reference sequence). For the CDR3, the DNA is TGTGCTAGCAGCTTAGGGGTCGGAGGGTACCAAGAGACCCAGTACTTC. It yields the protein CASSLGVGGYQETQYF.